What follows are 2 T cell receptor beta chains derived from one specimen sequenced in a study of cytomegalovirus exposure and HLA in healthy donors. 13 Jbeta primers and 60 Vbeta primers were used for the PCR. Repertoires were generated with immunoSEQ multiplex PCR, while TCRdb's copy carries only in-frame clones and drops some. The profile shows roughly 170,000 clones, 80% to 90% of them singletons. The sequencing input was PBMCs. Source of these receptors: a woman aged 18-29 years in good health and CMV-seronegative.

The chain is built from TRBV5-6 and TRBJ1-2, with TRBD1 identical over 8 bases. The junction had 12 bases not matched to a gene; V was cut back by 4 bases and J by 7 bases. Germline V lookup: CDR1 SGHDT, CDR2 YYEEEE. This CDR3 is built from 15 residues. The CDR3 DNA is TGTGCCAGCAGCGTCCGGGACAGGTTAACGCGTGGCTACACCTTC. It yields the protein CASSVRDRLTRGYTF. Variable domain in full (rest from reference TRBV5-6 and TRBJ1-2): DAGVTQSPTHLIKTRGQQVTLRCSPKSGHDTVSWYQQALGQGPQFIFQYYEEEERQRGNFPDRFSGHQFPNYSSELNVNALLLGDSALYLCASSVRDRLTRGYTFGSGTRLTVV.

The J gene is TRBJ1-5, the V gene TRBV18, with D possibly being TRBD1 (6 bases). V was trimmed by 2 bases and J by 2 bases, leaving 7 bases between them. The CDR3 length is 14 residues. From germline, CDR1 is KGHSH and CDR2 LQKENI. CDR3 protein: CASSPNRGNQPQHF. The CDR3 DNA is TGTGCCAGCTCACCAAACAGGGGCAATCAGCCCCAGCATTTT.